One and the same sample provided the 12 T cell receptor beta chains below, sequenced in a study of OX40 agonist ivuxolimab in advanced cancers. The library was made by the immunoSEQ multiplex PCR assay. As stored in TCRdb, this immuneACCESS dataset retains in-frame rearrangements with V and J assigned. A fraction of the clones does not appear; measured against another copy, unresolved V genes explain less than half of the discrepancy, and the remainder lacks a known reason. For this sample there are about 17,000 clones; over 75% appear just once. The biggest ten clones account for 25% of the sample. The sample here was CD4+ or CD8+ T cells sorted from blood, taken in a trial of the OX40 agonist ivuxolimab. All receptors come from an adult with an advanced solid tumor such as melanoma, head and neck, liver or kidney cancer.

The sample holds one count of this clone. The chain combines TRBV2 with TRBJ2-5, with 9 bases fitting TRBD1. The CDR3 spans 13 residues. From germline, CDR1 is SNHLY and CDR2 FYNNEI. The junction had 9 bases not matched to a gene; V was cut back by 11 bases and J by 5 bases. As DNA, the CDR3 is TGTGCCTGGACTTCCGGGACAGGGGAGACCCAGTACTTC. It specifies CAWTSGTGETQYF.

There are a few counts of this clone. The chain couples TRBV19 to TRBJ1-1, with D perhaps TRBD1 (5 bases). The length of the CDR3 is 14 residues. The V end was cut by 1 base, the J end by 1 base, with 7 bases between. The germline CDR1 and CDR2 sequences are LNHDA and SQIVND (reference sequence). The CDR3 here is CASSIGGRNTEAFF. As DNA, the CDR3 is TGTGCCAGTAGTATAGGGGGGAGGAACACTGAAGCTTTCTTT.

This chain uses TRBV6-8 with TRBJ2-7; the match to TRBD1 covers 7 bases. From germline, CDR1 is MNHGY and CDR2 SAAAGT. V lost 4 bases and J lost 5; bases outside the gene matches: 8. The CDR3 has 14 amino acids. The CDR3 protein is CASSFQDRSDEQYF. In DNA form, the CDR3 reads TGTGCCAGCAGTTTCCAGGACAGGTCCGACGAGCAGTACTTC.

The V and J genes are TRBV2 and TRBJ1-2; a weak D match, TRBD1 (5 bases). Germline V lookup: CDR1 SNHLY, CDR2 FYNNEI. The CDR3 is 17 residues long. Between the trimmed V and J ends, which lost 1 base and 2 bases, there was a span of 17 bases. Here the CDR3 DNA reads TGTGCCAGCAGTGAAGGGACACGAGAAAGACCCAACTATGGCTACACCTTC. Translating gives CASSEGTRERPNYGYTF.

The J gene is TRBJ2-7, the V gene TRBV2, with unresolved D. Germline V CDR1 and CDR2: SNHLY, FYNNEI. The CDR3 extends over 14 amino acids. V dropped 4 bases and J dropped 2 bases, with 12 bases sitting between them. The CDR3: CASSVGLSPYEQYF. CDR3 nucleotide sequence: TGTGCCAGCAGTGTAGGGCTAAGTCCCTACGAGCAGTACTTC.

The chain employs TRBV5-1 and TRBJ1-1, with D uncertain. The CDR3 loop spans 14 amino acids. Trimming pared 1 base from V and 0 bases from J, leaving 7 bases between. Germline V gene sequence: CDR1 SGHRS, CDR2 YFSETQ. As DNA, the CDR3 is TGCGCCAGCAGCTTGTACACTATGAACACTGAAGCTTTCTTT. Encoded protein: CASSLYTMNTEAFF.

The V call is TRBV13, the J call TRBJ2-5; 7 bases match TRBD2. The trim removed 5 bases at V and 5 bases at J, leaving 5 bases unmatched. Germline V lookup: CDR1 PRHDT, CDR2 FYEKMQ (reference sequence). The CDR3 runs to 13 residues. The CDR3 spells CASSPTSRETQYF. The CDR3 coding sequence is TGTGCCAGCAGCCCGACTAGCAGGGAGACCCAGTACTTC.

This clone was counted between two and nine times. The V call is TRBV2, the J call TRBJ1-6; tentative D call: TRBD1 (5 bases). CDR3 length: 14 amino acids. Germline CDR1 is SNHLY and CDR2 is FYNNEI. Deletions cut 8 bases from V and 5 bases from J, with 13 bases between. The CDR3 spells CASEGKGNNSPLHF. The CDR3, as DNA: TGTGCCAGCGAGGGGAAGGGGAATAATTCACCCCTCCACTTT.

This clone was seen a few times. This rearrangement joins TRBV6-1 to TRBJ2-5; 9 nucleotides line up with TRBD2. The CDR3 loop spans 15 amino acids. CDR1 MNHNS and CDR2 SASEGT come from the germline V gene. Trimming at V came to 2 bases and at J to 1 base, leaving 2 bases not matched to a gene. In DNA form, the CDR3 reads TGTGCCAGCAGTGAAAAAGCGGGGGGCCAAGAGACCCAGTACTTC. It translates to CASSEKAGGQETQYF.

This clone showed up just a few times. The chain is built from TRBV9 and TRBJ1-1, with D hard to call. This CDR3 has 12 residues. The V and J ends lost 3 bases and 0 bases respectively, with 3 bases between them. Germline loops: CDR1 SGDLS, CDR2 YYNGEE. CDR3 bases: TGTGCCAGCAGCGATTTGAACACTGAAGCTTTCTTT. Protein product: CASSDLNTEAFF. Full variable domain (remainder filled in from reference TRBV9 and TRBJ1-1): DSGVTQTPKHLITATGQRVTLRCSPRSGDLSVYWYQQSLDQGLQFLIQYYNGEERAKGNILERFSAQQFPDLHSELNLSSLELGDSALYFCASSDLNTEAFFGQGTRLTVV.

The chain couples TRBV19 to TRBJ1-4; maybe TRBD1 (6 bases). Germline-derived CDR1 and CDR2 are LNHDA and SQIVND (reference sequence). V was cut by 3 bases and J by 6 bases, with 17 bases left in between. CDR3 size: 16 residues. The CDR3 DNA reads TGTGCCAGTAGTATCGGGGACATTCCAGTTTATGAAAAACTGTTTTTT. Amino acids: CASSIGDIPVYEKLFF. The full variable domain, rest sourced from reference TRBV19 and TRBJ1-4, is DGGITQSPKYLFRKEGQNVTLSCEQNLNHDAMYWYRQDPGQGLRLIYYSQIVNDFQKGDIAEGYSVSREKKESFPLTVTSAQKNPTAFYLCASSIGDIPVYEKLFFGSGTQLSVL.

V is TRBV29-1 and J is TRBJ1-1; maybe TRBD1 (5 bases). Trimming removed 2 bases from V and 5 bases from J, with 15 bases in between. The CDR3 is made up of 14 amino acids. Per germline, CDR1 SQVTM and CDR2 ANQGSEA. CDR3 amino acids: CSVEPPGILTEAFF. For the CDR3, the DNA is TGCAGCGTTGAACCTCCAGGGATTCTAACTGAAGCTTTCTTT.